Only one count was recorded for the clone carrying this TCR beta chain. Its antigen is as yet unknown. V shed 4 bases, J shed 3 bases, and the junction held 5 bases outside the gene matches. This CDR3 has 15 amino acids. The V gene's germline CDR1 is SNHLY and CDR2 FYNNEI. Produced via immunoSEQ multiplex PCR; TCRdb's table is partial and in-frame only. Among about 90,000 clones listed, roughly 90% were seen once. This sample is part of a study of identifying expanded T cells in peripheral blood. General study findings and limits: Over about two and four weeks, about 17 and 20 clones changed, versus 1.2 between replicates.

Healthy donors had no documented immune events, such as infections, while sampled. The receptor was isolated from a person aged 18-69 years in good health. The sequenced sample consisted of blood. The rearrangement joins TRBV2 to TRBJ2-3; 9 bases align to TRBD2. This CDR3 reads CASSVPSGVTDTQYF. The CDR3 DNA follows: TGTGCCAGCAGTGTCCCTAGCGGGGTGACAGATACGCAGTATTTT.